This TCR beta chain was captured by sequencing in a study of type 1 regulatory T cells. The junction had 10 bases not matched to a gene; V was cut back by 9 bases and J by 6 bases. This CDR3 region has 15 residues. Per the germline V gene, CDR1 is SGHRS and CDR2 is YFSETQ. This clonotype was counted only a few times. No antigen is known for it. Study-level findings and limits: Tr1 cells had a more restricted TCR repertoire than non-Tr1 cells.

TCRdb re-analysed the reads in MiXCR, keeping a single row per CDR3 protein. Here the sample spans 60,000 to 75,000 distinct CDR3 sequences, 20% being singletons. The sample consisted of cultured type 1 regulatory T (Tr1) cells, either the whole culture or a sorted fraction (not recorded which). The TCR was taken from a human donor in good health. The chain employs TRBV5-1 and TRBJ2-2; 11 bases are shared with TRBD1. The CDR3 coding sequence is TGCGCCACCGCGTTCGGGACAGGGGGTCCCGGGGAGCTGTTTTTT. Protein product: CATAFGTGGPGELFF.